The entry that follows covers one TCR beta chain sequence. Random hexamers served to reverse transcribe roughly 0.45 to 1 ug RNA. One entry per CDR3 protein results from TCRdb running MiXCR on the immunoSEQ multiplex PCR reads. The sample gives more than 100,000 distinct CDR3 sequences, over 90% of which show up once; about 0.29% is in the top ten. The sample comes from a study of CD8 T cells in Susac syndrome. TCR beta sequencing was performed on blood CD8+ and CD4+ T cells. Germline CDR1 reads MGHRA; CDR2 reads YSYEKL. V lost 5 bases to trimming and J lost 6 bases; unmatched junction nucleotides: 17. The length of the CDR3 is 19 residues.

The chain combines TRBV4-1 with TRBJ2-3; 13 bases map to TRBD2. The origin of this receptor is a human donor with Susac syndrome. Sequencing used CD8+ T cells from PBMCs. Written as DNA, the CDR3 is TGCGCCAGCAGCGACCATCTGGGACTAGCGGGGCCTCCCGAGGATACGCAGTATTTT. It translates to CASSDHLGLAGPPEDTQYF.